This TCR beta chain was identified in a study of OX40 agonist ivuxolimab in advanced cancers. Whole-study findings and limits: Antigen specificity was not determined for the expanded peripheral T cells.

As to this clone: Its target is not known.

The trim removed 1 base at V and 2 bases at J, leaving 10 bases unmatched. The CDR3 is 18 amino acids. Germline V CDR1 and CDR2: SGHTA, FQGNSA. At cycle 4 day 1, cycle 7 day 1, and baseline, blood was sampled. Produced via immunoSEQ multiplex PCR; TCRdb's table is partial and in-frame only. The table lists fewer than 100,000 clones, about 79% of them singletons. The TCR originated in an adult with an advanced solid tumor such as melanoma, head and neck, liver or kidney cancer. The sample here was CD4+ or CD8+ T cells sorted from blood, taken in a trial of the OX40 agonist ivuxolimab. V gene TRBV7-2 combines with J gene TRBJ2-5, with TRBD2 identical over 10 bases. CDR3 DNA: TGTGCCAGCAGCTTAGTGGCGAGCGGGGGGGCCGAACAAGAGACCCAGTACTTC. Translating it yields CASSLVASGGAEQETQYF.